One and the same sample provided the 5 T cell receptor beta chains below, sequenced in a study of early T cells in non-severe SARS-CoV-2 infection. TCRdb used MiXCR to reprocess the 5' RACE reads, holding one entry per CDR3 protein. The sample shows some 87,000 distinct CDR3 sequences, roughly 13% of them seen only once. The sample taken for sequencing was whole blood. These TCRs come from an adult who was a healthcare worker with PCR-confirmed SARS-CoV-2 infection or an uninfected control (not recorded which).

Comment on this clonotype: This sequence may be a read error, since a much larger clone differs from it by one base. The J gene is TRBJ2-7, the V gene TRBV7-8; 8 bases agree with TRBD2. CDR1 and CDR2 (germline): SGHVS, FQNEAQ. V trimming: 3 bases; J trimming: 4 bases; junction bases outside the gene matches: 5. This CDR3 is 14 amino acids long. The CDR3 here is CASSFKREPYEQYF. CDR3 sequence (DNA): TGTGCCAGCAGCTTTAAGCGGGAGCCATACGAGCAGTACTTC.

This clonotype was recorded at least ten times. The genes are TRBV7-2 and TRBJ1-1; D remains ambiguous. Between the trimmed V and J ends, which lost 6 bases and 0 bases, there was a span of 5 bases. The CDR3 is made up of 12 amino acids. Germline assignment: CDR1 SGHTA and CDR2 FQGNSA. CDR3 sequence (DNA): TGTGCCAGCAGGCTCATGAACACTGAAGCTTTCTTT. Protein: CASRLMNTEAFF.

This clonotype has just a few counts. The chain couples TRBV10-3 to TRBJ2-7; unclear D gene. The germline V gene encodes CDR1 ENHRY and CDR2 SYGVKD. The CDR3 extends over 14 amino acids. The V end lost 5 bases, the J end lost 0 bases, and 11 bases lay between the germline ends. The CDR3 DNA reads as TGTGCCATCAGTAGTCAGGTTAGCTCCTACGAGCAGTACTTC. Protein: CAISSQVSSYEQYF.

This clonotype was seen only a few times. The chain combines TRBV6-1 with TRBJ1-1; D uncertain. The V gene lost 3 bases and the J gene lost 0 bases, with 8 bases spanning the gap. Germline CDR1 reads MNHNS; CDR2 reads SASEGT. CDR3 length: 14 amino acids. The CDR3 DNA follows: TGTGCCAGCAGTGAGTGGAACATGAACACTGAAGCTTTCTTT. It encodes CASSEWNMNTEAFF.

This sequence joins TRBV5-1 and TRBJ2-7, with D uncertain. The germline gives CDR1 SGHRS, CDR2 YFSETQ. V was pared by 3 bases and J by 0 bases, with 16 bases between. The length of the CDR3 is 16 residues. The CDR3 reads CASSSQPGRNSYEQYF. The CDR3 DNA sequence: TGCGCCAGCAGCTCCCAACCGGGCAGGAACTCCTACGAGCAGTACTTC.